This entry lists 26 T cell receptor beta chains sequenced from one sample in a study of T cell responses to AZD1222 COVID-19 vaccine. TCRdb's table, derived via immunoSEQ multiplex PCR, lists solely in-frame clones and lacks some. The data hold 100,000 to 150,000 clones, with approximately 85% observed a single time. Sequences were derived from peripheral blood, sampled 28 days after the second AZD1222 dose. All receptors derive from an adult who received the AZD1222 COVID-19 vaccine.

V usage is TRBV28 and J usage is TRBJ1-1; maybe TRBD1 (6 bases). Germline assignment: CDR1 MDHEN and CDR2 SYDVKM. Trimming took off 6 bases at V and 6 bases at J, with 20 bases between the two ends. This CDR3 has 15 amino acids. CDR3 DNA: TGTGCCAGCAGCCCCCGAGTAGGGGGTTTCTCTGAAGCTTTCTTT. This encodes CASSPRVGGFSEAFF.

This sequence joins TRBV5-1 and TRBJ1-1; TRBD1 matches 7 bases. V lost 0 bases to trimming and J lost 3 bases; unmatched junction nucleotides: 2. This CDR3 is 14 amino acids long. Germline V gene data show CDR1 as SGHRS and CDR2 as YFSETQ. CDR3: CASSLVDRDTEAFF. CDR3 in DNA: TGCGCCAGCAGCTTGGTAGACAGGGACACTGAAGCTTTCTTT.

This chain uses TRBV12-3 or TRBV12-4 with TRBJ1-2; the D gene is possibly TRBD1 (6 bases). The CDR3 spans 12 residues. The germline V and J ends were trimmed by 6 bases and 10 bases, with 15 bases remaining between them. CDR3 sequence (DNA): TGTGCCAGCAGAGTAGGGGGGGGAGACTACACCTTC. It yields the protein CASRVGGGDYTF.

V gene TRBV5-4 combines with J gene TRBJ1-6, with D unclear. From germline, CDR1 is SGHNT and CDR2 YYREEE (reference sequence). Trimming pared 2 bases from V and 5 bases from J, leaving 8 bases between. This CDR3 has 14 residues. The CDR3, as DNA: TGTGCCAGCAGCTTAATAACAGATAATTCACCCCTCCACTTT. Translated: CASSLITDNSPLHF.

CDR3 bases: TGTGCCAGCATACAGGGGTTGGCGAAGACCCAGTACTTC. It codes for CASIQGLAKTQYF. The chain is built from TRBV2 and TRBJ2-5; 7 bases agree with TRBD1. V lost 7 bases and J lost 6; bases outside the gene matches: 8. In germline, CDR1 is SNHLY, CDR2 FYNNEI. This CDR3 contains 13 residues. The entire variable domain, with the rest obtained from reference TRBV2 and TRBJ2-5, is as follows: EPEVTQTPSHQVTQMGQEVILRCVPISNHLYFYWYRQILGQKVEFLVSFYNNEISEKSEIFDDQFSVERPDGSNFTLKIRSTKLEDSAMYFCASIQGLAKTQYFGPGTRLLVL.

This chain uses TRBV9 with TRBJ1-5; 8 bases line up with TRBD1. There are 15 residues in the CDR3. Trimming cost V 4 bases and J 7 bases; bases outside gene matches: 10. The germline V gene has CDR1 SGDLS and CDR2 YYNGEE. CDR3 DNA: TGTGCCAGCAGCCGCGACAGGGGAACAGAACAGCCCCAGCATTTT. Translating gives CASSRDRGTEQPQHF.

A few counts support this clone. The CDR3, as DNA: TGTGCCAGCAGCTTGGTACAGGGGGCGAACTATGGCTACACCTTC. Its translation: CASSLVQGANYGYTF. This chain joins TRBV5-5 and TRBJ1-2, with 9 bases aligning to TRBD1. The V and J ends lost 0 bases and 2 bases, in that order; junction bases with no gene match: 2. CDR1 and CDR2 (germline): SGHKS, YYEKEE (reference sequence). The CDR3 is 15 amino acids.

The chain employs TRBV20-1 and TRBJ1-1; 7 bases fit TRBD1. Unmatched junction bases numbered 7, after V lost 4 bases and J lost 11 bases. Germline lookup yields CDR1 DFQATT and CDR2 SNEGSKA (reference sequence). CDR3 size: 11 residues. This CDR3 is CSANQGVEAFF. The CDR3 DNA is TGCAGTGCTAATCAGGGGGTAGAGGCTTTCTTT.

Only one count was recorded for this clone. The chain recombines TRBV11-1 with TRBJ1-1; no clear D. V was clipped by 6 bases and J by 9 bases, with 14 bases between them. Germline V gene data show CDR1 as SGHAT and CDR2 as FQDESV (reference sequence). The CDR3 spans 12 residues. CDR3 region: CASSSGSGKAFF. The CDR3 DNA follows: TGTGCCAGCAGTTCCGGCTCAGGAAAAGCTTTCTTT.

The chain has TRBV4-1 and TRBJ1-1; D remains unclear. The V and J ends lost 1 base and 0 bases respectively, with 9 bases between them. This CDR3 is 15 amino acids long. The V gene's germline CDR1 is MGHRA and CDR2 YSYEKL. The CDR3 DNA follows: TGCGCCAGCAGCCAAGGAGTAGGTCTGAACACTGAAGCTTTCTTT. Encoded protein: CASSQGVGLNTEAFF.

This clone was recorded only once. This sequence joins TRBV3-1 (or the pseudogene TRBV3-2) and TRBJ1-5; weak D call: TRBD1 (6 bases). The ends were cut back, 8 bases at V and 1 base at J, with 15 bases in the middle. This CDR3 comprises 15 residues. The germline CDR1 and CDR2 sequences are LGHDT and YNNKEL (reference sequence). CDR3 loop: CASSISGASNQPQHF. CDR3 bases: TGTGCCAGCTCTATTTCAGGGGCAAGCAATCAGCCCCAGCATTTT.

The chain couples TRBV14 to TRBJ1-3; unclear D gene. The germline V gene has CDR1 SGHDN and CDR2 FVKESK. Trimming left V 3 bases short and J 4 bases short, with 13 bases between. The CDR3 runs to 15 residues. The CDR3 loop is CASSQTKLGGNTIYF. The CDR3 DNA follows: TGTGCCAGCAGCCAGACAAAACTGGGAGGAAACACCATATATTTT.

The chain is built from TRBV3-1 (or the pseudogene TRBV3-2) and TRBJ1-6, with 11 bases lining up with TRBD1. CDR1 is LGHDT, CDR2 YNNKEL, per germline (reference sequence). V shed 6 bases and J 7 bases; nucleotides not matched to a gene: 8. The CDR3 contains 16 residues. The CDR3 bases are TGTGCCAGCAGGAAAGGGACAGGGGGTGGGAATTCACCCCTCCACTTT. Protein: CASRKGTGGGNSPLHF.

The chain carries TRBV7-3 and TRBJ2-4; no clear D gene. The CDR3 spans 15 residues. CDR1 is SGHTA, CDR2 FQGTGA, per germline. With 2 bases removed from V and 5 bases from J, the gap between germline ends came to 13 bases. The CDR3 reads CASSLDGRPENIQYF. The CDR3 DNA is TGTGCCAGCAGCTTAGACGGCAGACCCGAAAACATTCAGTACTTC.

The chain recombines TRBV5-5 with TRBJ1-2; 8 bases map to TRBD1. The CDR3 sequence is 14 residues long. J lost 8 bases, V lost 0 bases, and 6 bases had no gene match. The germline V gene encodes CDR1 SGHKS and CDR2 YYEKEE (reference sequence). CDR3 protein: CASSLGQGWEGYTF. Here the CDR3 DNA reads TGTGCCAGCAGCTTGGGACAGGGGTGGGAAGGCTACACCTTC.

The CDR3 nucleotides read TGTGCCACCAAGGGTGGGCTCCGGAATCAGCCCCAGCATTTT. This sequence encodes CATKGGLRNQPQHF. The gene calls are TRBV6-5 and TRBJ1-5; no firm D call. The germline CDR1 and CDR2 sequences are MNHEY and SVGAGI. The CDR3 spans 14 residues. V shed 10 bases and J shed 4 bases, with 17 bases lying between them.

This chain uses TRBV9 with TRBJ1-1; the D is unclear. The CDR3 runs 12 residues. Germline CDR1 and CDR2: SGDLS and YYNGEE. V lost 0 bases to trimming and J lost 10 bases, with 10 bases between them. The CDR3 reads CASSVVLDSAFF. Here the CDR3 DNA reads TGTGCCAGCAGCGTAGTTTTGGATTCAGCTTTCTTT.

This chain connects TRBV5-4 to TRBJ1-2; D uncertain. The CDR3 covers 12 residues. Per the germline V gene, CDR1 is SGHNT and CDR2 is YYREEE (reference sequence). The V end was cut by 4 bases, the J end by 4 bases, with 8 bases between. The CDR3 DNA reads as TGTGCCAGCAGCGGTACCCTCTATGGCTACACCTTC. It encodes CASSGTLYGYTF.

The genes are TRBV7-2 and TRBJ2-4; a weak D match, TRBD1 (5 bases). Germline V lookup: CDR1 SGHTA, CDR2 FQGNSA. The CDR3 extends over 14 amino acids. V lost 3 bases and J lost 6, with 12 bases in between. The CDR3 DNA sequence: TGTGCCAGCAGCTTTCAGGGATTCGGAAACATTCAGTACTTC. It is translated as CASSFQGFGNIQYF.

V and J are TRBV5-1 and TRBJ1-6; D not certain. This CDR3 has 14 residues. CDR1 SGHRS and CDR2 YFSETQ come from the germline V gene. V gave up 0 bases and J gave up 7 bases, with 8 bases separating them. CDR3 sequence: CASSLGAGNSPLHF. CDR3 coding DNA: TGCGCCAGCAGCTTGGGGGCCGGAAATTCACCCCTCCACTTT.

The chain links TRBV7-9 to TRBJ2-5, with D unclear. The V gene's germline CDR1 is SEHNR and CDR2 FQNEAQ (reference sequence). This CDR3 has 15 residues. Trimming took 5 bases from V and 0 from J, leaving 13 bases between them. CDR3 region: CASSRALGYQETQYF. CDR3 coding DNA: TGTGCCAGCAGCAGGGCTCTAGGGTACCAAGAGACCCAGTACTTC.

The V gene is TRBV7-8, the J gene TRBJ1-3, with 7 bases aligning to TRBD1. The CDR3 extends over 14 amino acids. J gave up 4 bases and V 3 bases, and 3 bases lay outside the gene matches. Germline CDR1 and CDR2: SGHVS and FQNEAQ. CDR3 region: CASSLTGIGNTIYF. The CDR3 coding sequence is TGTGCCAGCAGCTTGACAGGGATAGGAAACACCATATATTTT. Combining the CDR3 with reference TRBV7-8 and TRBJ1-3 gives the whole variable domain GAGVSQSPRYKVAKRGQDVALRCDPISGHVSLFWYQQALGQGPEFLTYFQNEAQLDKSGLPSDRFFAERPEGSVSTLKIQRTQQEDSAVYLCASSLTGIGNTIYFGEGSWLTVV.

There are a few counts of this clone. V is TRBV19 and J is TRBJ2-5, with TRBD2 matching 7 bases. This CDR3 is built from 15 residues. Unmatched junction bases numbered 8, after V lost 5 bases and J lost 2 bases. Germline-derived CDR1 and CDR2 are LNHDA and SQIVND (reference sequence). This chain's CDR3 is CASSPGTTSQETQYF. CDR3 bases: TGTGCCAGTAGTCCTGGGACTACCTCACAAGAGACCCAGTACTTC. The full variable domain, in which reference TRBV19 and TRBJ2-5 provide the parts outside the CDR3, is DGGITQSPKYLFRKEGQNVTLSCEQNLNHDAMYWYRQDPGQGLRLIYYSQIVNDFQKGDIAEGYSVSREKKESFPLTVTSAQKNPTAFYLCASSPGTTSQETQYFGPGTRLLVL.

Here the CDR3 DNA reads TGTGCCAGCAGTGGGTCACTTAGGAGGGGCTACACCTTC. Translation gives CASSGSLRRGYTF. The gene calls are TRBV13 and TRBJ1-2; D is unclear. The germline V gene encodes CDR1 PRHDT and CDR2 FYEKMQ (reference sequence). Trimming took 6 bases from V and 8 from J, leaving 16 bases between them. The CDR3 contains 13 residues.

This chain uses TRBV7-2 with TRBJ2-7; 12 bases are a match to TRBD2. Trimming at V came to 3 bases and at J to 7 bases, leaving 7 bases not matched to a gene. This CDR3 is built from 15 residues. The germline gives CDR1 SGHTA, CDR2 FQGNSA. CDR3 in amino acids: CASSFSSGGGNEQYF. The CDR3 nucleotides read TGTGCCAGCAGCTTCTCTAGCGGGGGGGGTAATGAGCAGTACTTC. The full variable domain, with the rest looked up from reference TRBV7-2 and TRBJ2-7, is GAGVSQSPSNKVTEKGKDVELRCDPISGHTALYWYRQSLGQGLEFLIYFQGNSAPDKSGLPSDRFSAERTGGSVSTLTIQRTQQEDSAVYLCASSFSSGGGNEQYFGPGTRLTVT.

In nucleotides, the CDR3 is TGTGCCAGCAGCCCGGGACAGGGTGAAAAACTGTTTTTT. It yields the protein CASSPGQGEKLFF. This sequence joins TRBV4-2 and TRBJ1-4; TRBD1 agrees at 9 bases. Trimming at V came to 4 bases and at J to 7 bases, leaving 1 base not matched to a gene. In germline, CDR1 is LGHNA, CDR2 YNFKEQ. The CDR3 runs to 13 residues.